A selection of T cell receptor beta chains follows, all from one sample in a study of shared clonotypes between healthy human individuals. The table came from immunoSEQ multiplex PCR; TCRdb's copy has only in-frame clones and leaves some out. The sample includes more than 2,000,000 clones, just over 90% of them seen just once. The sequencing input was naive CD4+ T cells from PBMCs. The receptor source for this set is a man aged 18 to 29 in good health. Some clones in this sample may be carry-over from other donors' samples. Both conserved end residues are part of each CDR3. Each record gives: CDR3 length, V gene, J gene, CDR3 protein.

cdr3_length: 22; v_call: TRBV14; j_call: TRBJ2-3; cdr3_aa: CASSHRQGDGFSRAGAPDTQYF
cdr3_length: 13; v_call: TRBV10-3; j_call: TRBJ2-7; cdr3_aa: CAIFPGQGVEQYF
cdr3_length: 13; v_call: TRBV9; j_call: TRBJ2-5; cdr3_aa: CASSVGGAETQYF
cdr3_length: 14; v_call: TRBV19; j_call: TRBJ1-2; cdr3_aa: CASSITGVVYGYTF
cdr3_length: 15; v_call: TRBV5-1; j_call: TRBJ1-1; cdr3_aa: CASSLNPAMNTEAFF
cdr3_length: 14; v_call: TRBV11-3; j_call: TRBJ2-5; cdr3_aa: CASSLGQAQETQYF
cdr3_length: 15; v_call: TRBV11-2; j_call: TRBJ2-7; cdr3_aa: CASSFGPTPSYEQYF
cdr3_length: 13; v_call: TRBV6-6; j_call: TRBJ1-5; cdr3_aa: CASSYSINQPQHF
cdr3_length: 16; v_call: TRBV6-6; j_call: TRBJ2-7; cdr3_aa: CASSYPASGRAYEQYF
cdr3_length: 12; v_call: TRBV25-1; j_call: TRBJ2-7; cdr3_aa: CASSLRGFEQYF
cdr3_length: 14; v_call: TRBV19; j_call: TRBJ1-5; cdr3_aa: CASSIGQQRQPQHF
cdr3_length: 13; v_call: TRBV18; j_call: TRBJ2-3; cdr3_aa: CASSPNGADTQYF
cdr3_length: 15; v_call: TRBV19; j_call: TRBJ2-7; cdr3_aa: CASSISGGTRPEQYF
cdr3_length: 15; v_call: TRBV18; j_call: TRBJ1-2; cdr3_aa: CASSPQVGAPHGYTF
cdr3_length: 17; v_call: TRBV4-1; j_call: TRBJ2-2; cdr3_aa: CASSQDSDSANTGELFF
cdr3_length: 16; v_call: TRBV5-4; j_call: TRBJ2-5; cdr3_aa: CASSFRAGQTQETQYF
cdr3_length: 15; v_call: TRBV18; j_call: TRBJ2-3; cdr3_aa: CASSLGQGSTDTQYF
cdr3_length: 15; v_call: TRBV5-1; j_call: TRBJ2-1; cdr3_aa: CASSLLTGTPNEQFF
cdr3_length: 16; v_call: TRBV28; j_call: TRBJ1-4; cdr3_aa: CASSPNRQGIYEKLFF
cdr3_length: 17; v_call: TRBV4-1; j_call: TRBJ2-5; cdr3_aa: CASSHPLAGVDVETQYF
cdr3_length: 16; v_call: TRBV5-1; j_call: TRBJ2-2; cdr3_aa: CASSTTGPLYTGELFF
cdr3_length: 16; v_call: TRBV5-1; j_call: TRBJ2-6; cdr3_aa: CASSLTTGYGANVLTF
cdr3_length: 15; v_call: TRBV18; j_call: TRBJ1-3; cdr3_aa: CASSDTTGDGNTIYF
cdr3_length: 14; v_call: TRBV9; j_call: TRBJ2-3; cdr3_aa: CASTEGLLADTQYF
cdr3_length: 15; v_call: TRBV7-9; j_call: TRBJ1-4; cdr3_aa: CASSRQDPLPLSLFF
cdr3_length: 14; v_call: TRBV28; j_call: TRBJ1-5; cdr3_aa: CASSDRGNNQPQHF